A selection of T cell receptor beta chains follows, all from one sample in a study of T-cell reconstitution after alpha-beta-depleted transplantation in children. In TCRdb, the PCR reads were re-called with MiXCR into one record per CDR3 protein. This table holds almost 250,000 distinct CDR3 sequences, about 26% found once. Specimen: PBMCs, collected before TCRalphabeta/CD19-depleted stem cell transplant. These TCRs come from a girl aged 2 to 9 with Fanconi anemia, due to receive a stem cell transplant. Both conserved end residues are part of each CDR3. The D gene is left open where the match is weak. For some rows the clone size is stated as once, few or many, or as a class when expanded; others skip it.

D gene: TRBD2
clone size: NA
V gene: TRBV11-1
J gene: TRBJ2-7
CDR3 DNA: TGTGCCAGCAGCGCCGGGACTAGCGGGCCATACGAGCAGTACTTC
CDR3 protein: CASSAGTSGPYEQYF

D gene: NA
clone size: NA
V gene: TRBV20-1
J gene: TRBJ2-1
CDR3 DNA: TGCAGTGCTAAAAATGGACTTTACAATGAGCAGTTCTTC
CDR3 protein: CSAKNGLYNEQFF

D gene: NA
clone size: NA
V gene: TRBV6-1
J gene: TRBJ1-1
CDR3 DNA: TGTGCCAGCACCCCCTACGGACTCCCGGAGGACACTGAAGCTTTCTTT
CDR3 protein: CASTPYGLPEDTEAFF

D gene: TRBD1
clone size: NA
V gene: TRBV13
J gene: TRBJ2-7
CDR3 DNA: TGTGCCAGCAGCCGCCGGGGACAGCTTCCCGAGCAGTACTTC
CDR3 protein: CASSRRGQLPEQYF

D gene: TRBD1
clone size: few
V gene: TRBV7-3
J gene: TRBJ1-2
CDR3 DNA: TGTGCCAGCAGCCCTGGGACAGGGGGCATGGGTTGGGACTATGGCTACACCTTC
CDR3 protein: CASSPGTGGMGWDYGYTF

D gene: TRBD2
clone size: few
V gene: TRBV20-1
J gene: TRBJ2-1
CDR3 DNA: TGCAGTGCTAGACGCCCCTTAGCGGGGAGCTACAATGAGCAGTTCTTC
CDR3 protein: CSARRPLAGSYNEQFF

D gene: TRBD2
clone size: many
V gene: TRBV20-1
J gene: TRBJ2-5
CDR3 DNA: TGCAGTGCTAGATTGGCGGGAGTAGAGACCCAGTACTTC
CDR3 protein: CSARLAGVETQYF

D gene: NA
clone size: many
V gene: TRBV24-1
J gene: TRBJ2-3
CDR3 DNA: TGTGCCACCAGTGATTTAGGAGGGGCGGATACGCAGTATTTT
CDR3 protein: CATSDLGGADTQYF

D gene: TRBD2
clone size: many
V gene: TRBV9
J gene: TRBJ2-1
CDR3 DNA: TGTGCCAGCAGCGTAGATGGGAAGGGAGTAGCGGGAAATGAGCAGTTCTTC
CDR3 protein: CASSVDGKGVAGNEQFF

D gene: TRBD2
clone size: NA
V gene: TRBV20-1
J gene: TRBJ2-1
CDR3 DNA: TGCAGTGCTAGCGGGAGGGCCGTCTCCTACAATGAGCAGTTCTTC
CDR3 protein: CSASGRAVSYNEQFF

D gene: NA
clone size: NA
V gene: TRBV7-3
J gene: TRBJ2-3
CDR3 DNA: TGTGCCAGCAGCTTAACTGGGGCAGGGCGCACAGATACGCAGTATTTT
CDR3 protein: CASSLTGAGRTDTQYF

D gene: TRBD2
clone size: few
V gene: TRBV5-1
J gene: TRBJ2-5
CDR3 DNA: TGCGCCAGCAGCTTAAGACTAGCGGGAGTTGGAGAGACCCAGTACTTC
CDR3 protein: CASSLRLAGVGETQYF

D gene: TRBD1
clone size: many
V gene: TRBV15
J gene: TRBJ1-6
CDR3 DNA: TGTGCCACCAGCAGAGATAGGGACAGGGGGAATTCACCCCTCCACTTT
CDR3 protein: CATSRDRDRGNSPLHF

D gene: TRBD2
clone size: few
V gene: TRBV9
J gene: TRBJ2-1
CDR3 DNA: TGTGCCAGCAGCACCCACCCTAGCGGGAGGACGAATGAGCAGTTCTTC
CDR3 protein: CASSTHPSGRTNEQFF

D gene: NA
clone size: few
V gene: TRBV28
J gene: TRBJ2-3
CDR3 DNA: TGTGCCAGCAGTTTAATCAGGGAAGCAGATACGCAGTATTTT
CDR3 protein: CASSLIREADTQYF

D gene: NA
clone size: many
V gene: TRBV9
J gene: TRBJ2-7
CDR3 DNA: TGTGCCAGCAGCCCACCGGGACTTACCTACGAGCAGTACTTC
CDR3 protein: CASSPPGLTYEQYF

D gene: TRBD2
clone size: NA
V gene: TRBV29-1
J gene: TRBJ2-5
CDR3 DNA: TGCAGCGTTATAGAACTTGGGAGGGGAGAGACCCAGTACTTC
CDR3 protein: CSVIELGRGETQYF

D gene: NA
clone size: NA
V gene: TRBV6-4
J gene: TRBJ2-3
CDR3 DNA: TGTGCCAGCAAAGGACCCCGGGACACAGATACGCAGTATTTT
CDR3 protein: CASKGPRDTDTQYF

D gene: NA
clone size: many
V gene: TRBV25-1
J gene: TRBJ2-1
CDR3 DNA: TGTGCCAGCAGCCAGGGATACAATGAGCAGTTCTTC
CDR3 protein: CASSQGYNEQFF

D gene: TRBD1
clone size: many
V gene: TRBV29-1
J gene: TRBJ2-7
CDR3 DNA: TGCAGCGGGGACAGGGACTACGAGCAGTACTTC
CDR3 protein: CSGDRDYEQYF

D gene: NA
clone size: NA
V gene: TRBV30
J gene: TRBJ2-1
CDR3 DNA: TGTGCCTGGAGTGAGGGTTGGCAGAAGCAGTTCTTC
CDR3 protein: CAWSEGWQKQFF

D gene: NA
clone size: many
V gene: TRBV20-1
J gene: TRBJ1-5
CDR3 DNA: TGCAGTGCTTCCCGATGGGATCCCGTGTATAGCAATCAGCCCCAGCATTTT
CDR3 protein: CSASRWDPVYSNQPQHF

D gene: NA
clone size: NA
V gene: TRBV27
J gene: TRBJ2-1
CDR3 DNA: TGTGCCAGCAGTCCCCCGCCTCCCTCCTACAATGAGCAGTTCTTC
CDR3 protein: CASSPPPPSYNEQFF

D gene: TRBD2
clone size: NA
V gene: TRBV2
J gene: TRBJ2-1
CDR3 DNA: TGTGCCAGCATGGGTGCGGGGGGAAACAATGAGCAGTTCTTC
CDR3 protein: CASMGAGGNNEQFF

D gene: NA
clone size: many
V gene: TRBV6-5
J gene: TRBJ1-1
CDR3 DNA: TGTGCCAGCAGACGAACGGGACCAGCTTTCTTT
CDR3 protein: CASRRTGPAFF

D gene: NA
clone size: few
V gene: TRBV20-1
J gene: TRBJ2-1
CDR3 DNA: TGCAGTGCCACGTCCGGGGCAGGGGCCCACAATGAGCAGTTCTTC
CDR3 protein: CSATSGAGAHNEQFF

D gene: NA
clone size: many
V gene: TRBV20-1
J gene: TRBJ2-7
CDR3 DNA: TGCAGTGCGAAGTACCCGGGGGCTTATTACGAGCAGTACTTC
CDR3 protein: CSAKYPGAYYEQYF

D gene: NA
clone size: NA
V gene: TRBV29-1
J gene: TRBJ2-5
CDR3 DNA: TGCAGCGTTGAAGTCCAGGGGTGGGAGACCCAGTACTTC
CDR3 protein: CSVEVQGWETQYF